Below, 12 T cell receptor beta chains from the same sample are listed, as sequenced in a study of PD-1 blockade in classical Hodgkin lymphoma. The method was immunoSEQ multiplex PCR; TCRdb's version includes in-frame clones alone and lacks a portion of them. This table has some 50,000 clones, about 75% appearing once. This sample's time point: cycle 4 day 1 (C4D1), after less than 7 weeks of nivolumab. Every patient relapsed after autologous stem cell transplantation, and brentuximab vedotin exposure varied. Source: peripheral blood mononuclear cells (PBMCs), taken before the fourth cycle of nivolumab. The origin of the receptors is a human donor with classical Hodgkin lymphoma.

J is TRBJ2-4 and V is TRBV4-1, with D perhaps matching TRBD2 (5 bases). This CDR3 has 21 amino acids. Germline CDR1 reads MGHRA; CDR2 reads YSYEKL. Trimming took 2 bases from V and 6 from J, leaving 32 bases between them. The CDR3 sequence is CASSQFMGASKGSHNLNIQYF. As DNA, the CDR3 is TGCGCCAGCAGCCAATTTATGGGCGCGTCGAAAGGGAGCCATAATCTAAACATTCAGTACTTC.

The gene calls are TRBV6-5 and TRBJ1-3; D is possibly TRBD1 (5 bases). The CDR3 spans 14 residues. Trimming cost V 6 bases and J 0 bases, with 9 bases left between them. The germline CDR1 and CDR2 sequences are MNHEY and SVGAGI. The CDR3 is CASRGRFSGNTIYF. The CDR3 bases are TGTGCCAGCAGGGGACGCTTCTCTGGAAACACCATATATTTT.

This clone was seen a single time. V gene TRBV4-2 combines with J gene TRBJ2-3; TRBD2 might be the D (5 bases). V dropped 0 bases and J dropped 8 bases, with 15 bases sitting between them. The CDR3 is made up of 15 amino acids. Germline CDR1 reads LGHNA; CDR2 reads YNFKEQ. CDR3 coding DNA: TGTGCCAGCAGCCAAGAGCTAACGCGGGCCGGTACGCAGTATTTT. Translated: CASSQELTRAGTQYF.

V gene TRBV6-6 combines with J gene TRBJ2-2; D is perhaps TRBD2 (6 bases). This CDR3 spans 16 amino acids. Germline values: CDR1 MNHNY, CDR2 SVGAGI (reference sequence). The V end was cut by 0 bases, the J end by 3 bases, with 11 bases between. The DNA of the CDR3 is TGTGCCAGCAGTTACTCCATAGGAGGGTACACCGGGGAGCTGTTTTTT. As protein: CASSYSIGGYTGELFF.

The CDR3 loop reads CATAPGVEEQFF. CDR3 nucleotide sequence: TGTGCCACCGCGCCAGGCGTGGAGGAGCAGTTCTTC. The chain carries TRBV10-3 and TRBJ2-1; no reliable D call. The V end lost 10 bases, the J end lost 10 bases, and 17 bases lay between the germline ends. The CDR3 has 12 amino acids. Per the germline V gene, CDR1 is ENHRY and CDR2 is SYGVKD.

V is TRBV19 and J is TRBJ1-4, with TRBD1 as a possible D gene (6 bases). Germline CDR1 and CDR2: LNHDA and SQIVND (reference sequence). V was cut by 9 bases and J by 3 bases, with 14 bases left in between. The CDR3 is made up of 14 amino acids. The CDR3 protein is CASTGSGANEKLFF. CDR3 in DNA: TGTGCCAGCACTGGGTCAGGGGCTAATGAAAAACTGTTTTTT. Together with reference TRBV19 and TRBJ1-4, the CDR3 gives the full variable domain: DGGITQSPKYLFRKEGQNVTLSCEQNLNHDAMYWYRQDPGQGLRLIYYSQIVNDFQKGDIAEGYSVSREKKESFPLTVTSAQKNPTAFYLCASTGSGANEKLFFGSGTQLSVL.

The rearrangement uses TRBV12-5 and TRBJ2-7; D uncertain. Trimming stripped 3 bases from V and 4 bases from J, with 13 bases between. There are 14 residues in the CDR3. Germline V gene lookup returns CDR1 LGHNT and CDR2 FRNRAP. The CDR3 protein is CASGLKGTKYEQYF. CDR3 DNA: TGTGCTAGTGGTTTAAAGGGTACCAAATACGAGCAGTACTTC.

This clone was seen a single time. The CDR3 region has the DNA TGTGCCAGCAGTGAAGAAGTGGGTGGGCAGTTCTTC. It encodes CASSEEVGGQFF. V usage is TRBV2 and J usage is TRBJ2-1, with D unresolved. Germline V lookup: CDR1 SNHLY, CDR2 FYNNEI. V was pared by 1 base and J by 12 bases, with 10 bases between. The length of the CDR3 is 12 residues.

V is TRBV2 and J is TRBJ2-2; 8 bases map to TRBD2. V was pared by 6 bases and J by 6 bases, with 3 bases of the junction left unmatched. CDR3 size: 13 residues. Germline CDR1 is SNHLY and CDR2 is FYNNEI. CDR3: CASRAGVSGELFF. CDR3 in DNA: TGTGCCAGCAGAGCGGGAGTTTCCGGGGAGCTGTTTTTT.

This clone was observed a few times. The chain joins TRBV19 to TRBJ2-3, with D perhaps TRBD2 (6 bases). Trimming took 6 bases from V and 6 from J, leaving 13 bases between them. Germline V lookup: CDR1 LNHDA, CDR2 SQIVND (reference sequence). This CDR3 comprises 13 residues. The chain's CDR3 is CASRRTAGDTQYF. CDR3 in DNA: TGTGCCAGTAGAAGGACGGCGGGGGATACGCAGTATTTT.

The V call is TRBV10-3, the J call TRBJ2-1; TRBD2 matches 14 bases. The V gene end was trimmed by 4 bases and the J gene end by 1 base; junction bases not matched to a gene: 12. From germline, CDR1 is ENHRY and CDR2 SYGVKD. The CDR3 sequence is 20 residues long. This CDR3 reads CAISGSGGTSGRGSYNEQFF. The CDR3 bases are TGTGCCATCAGTGGGTCTGGGGGGACTAGCGGGAGAGGATCCTACAATGAGCAGTTCTTC.

The chain carries TRBV2 and TRBJ2-1; a weak D match, TRBD1 (7 bases). V shed 5 bases and J shed 7 bases, with 18 bases lying between them. The CDR3 is 15 residues long. CDR1 and CDR2 from the germline V gene are SNHLY and FYNNEI. In nucleotides, the CDR3 is TGTGCCAGCAGTCGGACAAGTCCAGGGGGGAATGAGCAGTTCTTC. As protein: CASSRTSPGGNEQFF.